Described below is a single TCR beta chain sequence and its context. The germline gives CDR1 SGHAT, CDR2 FQNNGV. This CDR3 comprises 13 residues. V shed 7 bases, J shed 9 bases, and the junction held 7 bases outside the gene matches. Each subset's genomic DNA was split evenly across several immunoSEQ plates. Clones were sequenced by immunoSEQ multiplex PCR, and TCRdb holds only the in-frame ones, with some missing. This sample has roughly 2.1 million clones, with about 93% found just once. Naive CD8 populations comprised CD45RO-negative cells positively selected for CCR7, excluding terminally differentiated effector memory CD45RA+ cells. The sample belongs to a study of shared clonotypes between healthy human individuals. The wider study: The study drew on a couple of women and a few men aged 18 to 49 as donors.

The specimen sequenced was naive CD8+ T cells from PBMCs. This chain joins TRBV11-2 and TRBJ2-1, with 9 nucleotides matching TRBD2. The receptor was isolated from a man aged 18-30 years in good health. Some clones in this sample may be carry-over from other donors' samples. Here the CDR3 DNA reads TGTGCCAGCACCATAGCGGGAGTAAGTGAGCAGTTCTTC. The encoded protein is CASTIAGVSEQFF.